These 18 T cell receptor beta chains came from one sample sequenced in a study of early T cells in non-severe SARS-CoV-2 infection. TCRdb re-derived calls from the 5' RACE reads in MiXCR, one entry per CDR3 protein. Seen here are over 85,000 distinct CDR3 sequences, 10% to 15% observed once, and the top ten hold around 3.7%. Sample: whole blood, taken at baseline. The receptors were sampled from an adult who was a healthcare worker with PCR-confirmed SARS-CoV-2 infection or an uninfected control (not recorded which).

This sequence joins TRBV7-9 and TRBJ1-5; a weak D match, TRBD1 (5 bases). Germline CDR1 SEHNR, CDR2 FQNEAQ (reference sequence). The CDR3 spans 12 residues. Trimming removed 4 bases at V and 12 bases at J, with 13 bases between. CDR3 bases: TGTGCCAGCAGCTCAACAGGTTTCGACCAGCATTTT. Translation: CASSSTGFDQHF.

This clonotype was picked up a small number of times. The chain has TRBV7-3 and TRBJ2-1; D could derive from TRBD1 or TRBD2 (5 bases each). V lost 3 bases, J lost 7 bases, and 10 bases lay in between. Germline CDR1 is SGHTA and CDR2 is FQGTGA. This CDR3 has 13 amino acids. The CDR3 nucleotides read TGTGCCAGCAGCTTTGGGGGTACGAATGAGCAGTTCTTC. It translates to CASSFGGTNEQFF. Full variable domain (remainder filled in from reference TRBV7-3 and TRBJ2-1): GAGVSQTPSNKVTEKGKYVELRCDPISGHTALYWYRQSLGQGPEFLIYFQGTGAADDSGLPNDRFFAVRPEGSVSTLKIQRTERGDSAVYLCASSFGGTNEQFFGPGTRLTVL.

The chain carries TRBV5-6 and TRBJ1-1, with D possibly being TRBD1 (5 bases). The CDR3 extends over 13 amino acids. V was shortened by 4 bases and J by 4 bases, with 11 bases between the two germline ends. Germline V gene data show CDR1 as SGHDT and CDR2 as YYEEEE. CDR3 residues: CASSGRDGTEAFF. The DNA of the CDR3 is TGTGCCAGCAGCGGCCGGGACGGCACTGAAGCTTTCTTT.

Only a few counts were recorded for this clonotype. The rearrangement links TRBV11-2 to TRBJ2-1, with 9 bases lining up with TRBD2. After removal of 1 base from V and 8 bases from J, the junction contained 6 bases not matched to a gene. CDR3 length: 15 amino acids. CDR1 is SGHAT and CDR2 is FQNNGV in the germline V gene. DNA of the CDR3: TGTGCCAGCAGCTTAGTTATAGCGGGAGTCGATGAGCAGTTCTTC. This translates into CASSLVIAGVDEQFF.

The chain uses TRBV5-1 and TRBJ1-1, with D possibly matching TRBD1 (6 bases). The V gene's germline CDR1 is SGHRS and CDR2 YFSETQ. The V gene lost 3 bases and the J gene lost 1 base, with 10 bases spanning the gap. This CDR3 comprises 14 residues. The CDR3 DNA follows: TGCGCCAGCAGCTCCACAGGGACGAACACTGAAGCTTTCTTT. It is translated as CASSSTGTNTEAFF.

This clonotype has just a few counts. The chain couples TRBV6-1 to TRBJ1-1, with unresolved D. Trimming shortened V by 2 bases and J by 11 bases, and 18 bases separated the two germline ends. The CDR3 is made up of 14 amino acids. CDR1 is MNHNS, CDR2 SASEGT, per germline. The CDR3 loop is CASSERTQGFGAFF. The CDR3 DNA sequence: TGTGCCAGCAGTGAAAGAACTCAAGGCTTTGGTGCTTTCTTT.

This clonotype turned up a few times. In nucleotides, the CDR3 is TGCAGCGTCCGGGACAGGGAAGAGACCCAGTACTTC. Translation: CSVRDREETQYF. The chain has TRBV29-1 and TRBJ2-5, with 9 bases identical to TRBD1. CDR1 is SQVTM, CDR2 ANQGSEA, per germline. Losses at the gene ends were 6 bases for V and 3 bases for J; bases not matched to a gene: 2. The CDR3 loop spans 12 amino acids.

This clonotype was seen at least ten times. The chain couples TRBV7-9 to TRBJ2-7; 9 nucleotides align to TRBD1. This CDR3 is 12 amino acids long. In germline, CDR1 is SEHNR, CDR2 FQNEAQ (reference sequence). Germline trimming cut 5 bases from V and 6 bases from J; bases unmatched to any gene: 2. The CDR3: CASSTGGGEQYF. The CDR3 coding sequence is TGTGCCAGCAGCACAGGGGGCGGCGAGCAGTACTTC.

This clonotype was observed a few times. The genes are TRBV28 and TRBJ2-3, with TRBD2 matching 13 bases. The germline V gene has CDR1 MDHEN and CDR2 SYDVKM. V lost 8 bases and J lost 4; bases outside the gene matches: 6. The CDR3 is 15 amino acids. The CDR3 nucleotides are TGTGCCAGCGGAAGACTAGCGGGAGGCGCAGATACGCAGTATTTT. This gives the protein CASGRLAGGADTQYF.

This clonotype was seen a handful of times. The J gene is TRBJ2-7, the V gene TRBV27; a possible D gene is TRBD2 (6 bases). Germline CDR1 and CDR2: MNHEY and SMNVEV (reference sequence). Trimming removed 3 bases at V and 5 bases at J, with 17 bases between. The CDR3 has 15 residues. The CDR3 reads CASSFRAPGVDEQYF. CDR3 DNA: TGTGCCAGCAGTTTTCGAGCGCCGGGAGTGGACGAGCAGTACTTC.

The chain links TRBV29-1 to TRBJ1-3; no firm D call. V was cut by 6 bases and J by 0 bases, with 9 bases left in between. The CDR3 covers 13 residues. Germline-derived CDR1 and CDR2 are SQVTM and ANQGSEA. The CDR3 DNA reads TGCAGCGTAAGGGCAACCTCTGGAAACACCATATATTTT. It translates to CSVRATSGNTIYF.

This sequence joins TRBV20-1 and TRBJ1-2; D not certain. The germline V gene has CDR1 DFQATT and CDR2 SNEGSKA (reference sequence). This CDR3 region has 10 residues. V lost 5 bases to trimming and J lost 8 bases, with 9 bases between them. CDR3 in amino acids: CSAFSLGYTF. Here the CDR3 DNA reads TGCAGTGCTTTTTCCCTGGGCTACACCTTC.

The V and J genes are TRBV12-3 or TRBV12-4 and TRBJ1-1; D remains unclear. V lost 4 bases to trimming and J lost 4 bases, with 13 bases between them. CDR3 length: 14 amino acids. CDR3 nucleotide sequence: TGTGCCAGCAGTTCCCTCGGAGGGATCACTGAAGCTTTCTTT. Its protein product is CASSSLGGITEAFF.

This clonotype has only a few counts. The chain combines TRBV11-2 with TRBJ2-5; D is perhaps TRBD2 (6 bases). Germline V gives CDR1 SGHAT, CDR2 FQNNGV. V dropped 5 bases and J dropped 2 bases, with 12 bases sitting between them. This CDR3 region has 14 residues. Written as DNA, the CDR3 is TGTGCCAGCAGCCCCAGCGGGTTTCAAGAGACCCAGTACTTC. Protein sequence: CASSPSGFQETQYF.

This clonotype was recorded at least ten times. The rearrangement joins TRBV24-1 to TRBJ2-5, with 13 bases fitting TRBD2. Germline CDR1 is KGHDR and CDR2 is SFDVKD. Germline trimming cut 3 bases from V and 0 bases from J; bases unmatched to any gene: 3. This CDR3 comprises 17 residues. CDR3 residues: CATSDGTSGEYQETQYF. In nucleotides, the CDR3 is TGTGCCACCAGTGATGGGACTAGCGGGGAGTACCAAGAGACCCAGTACTTC.

V gene TRBV29-1 combines with J gene TRBJ1-1; D remains unclear. V dropped 4 bases and J dropped 5 bases, with 8 bases sitting between them. The CDR3 contains 11 residues. CDR1 is SQVTM and CDR2 is ANQGSEA in the germline V gene. CDR3 loop: CSVVGVTEAFF. CDR3 bases: TGCAGCGTTGTAGGTGTTACTGAAGCTTTCTTT.

This chain joins TRBV19 and TRBJ1-6; maybe TRBD1 (6 bases). Trimming cost V 2 bases and J 8 bases, with 7 bases left between them. Germline-derived CDR1 and CDR2 are LNHDA and SQIVND (reference sequence). The CDR3 runs to 13 residues. The CDR3 DNA reads as TGTGCCAGTAGTATAAGGGGGGATTCACCCCTCCACTTT. Translation gives CASSIRGDSPLHF.

This clonotype was recorded many times. V and J are TRBV11-2 and TRBJ1-2, with D perhaps TRBD1 (6 bases). CDR1 is SGHAT, CDR2 FQNNGV, per germline. The CDR3 consists of 12 residues. V was trimmed by 5 bases and J by 7 bases, leaving 11 bases between them. CDR3 sequence (DNA): TGTGCCAGCAGCAACAGGGAAGCTGGCTACACCTTC. This encodes CASSNREAGYTF. Full variable domain (missing parts from reference TRBV11-2 and TRBJ1-2): EAGVAQSPRYKIIEKRQSVAFWCNPISGHATLYWYQQILGQGPKLLIQFQNNGVVDDSQLPKDRFSAERLKGVDSTLKIQPAKLEDSAVYLCASSNREAGYTFGSGTRLTVV.